This is a list of T cell receptor beta chains from one sample in a study of post-analysis software for immune sequencing data. Using its own MiXCR run on the PCR reads, TCRdb lists one record per CDR3 protein. The table shows 350,000 to 450,000 distinct CDR3 sequences, with approximately 38% occurring only once. The sequencing sample was made of blood. These receptors were taken from a girl between 10 and 17 years old with multiple sclerosis. The CDR3 runs from the conserved cysteine through the conserved F or W. Each record gives: J gene, D gene, clone size, V gene, CDR3 DNA, CDR3 protein. D genes are given only for firm matches. The size field is filled for only some rows; it gives once, few, many or a size class.

TRBJ2-4 | - | few | TRBV4-3 | TGCGCCAGCAGCCAAGATGGGTCCACTAAAAACATTCAGTACTTC | CASSQDGSTKNIQYF
TRBJ2-7 | - | few | TRBV7-2 | TGTGCCAGCAGCTTAGGGCCGGTCACGTTCTACGAGCAGTACTTC | CASSLGPVTFYEQYF
TRBJ2-1 | TRBD2 | few | TRBV9 | TGTGCCAGCAGCGGGGGCGGGGGTTTATACAATGAGCAGTTCTTC | CASSGGGGLYNEQFF
TRBJ1-5 | - | - | TRBV5-1 | TGCGCCAGCAGCTTGATAGGTAATAGCAATCAGCCCCAGCATTTT | CASSLIGNSNQPQHF
TRBJ2-3 | TRBD2 | many | TRBV6-5 | TGTGCCAGCAGCCCGGGACTAGCGTTTGGCACAGATACGCAGTATTTT | CASSPGLAFGTDTQYF
TRBJ2-1 | TRBD1 | few | TRBV6-1 | TGTGCCAGCAGTGGCCGGGACAGGGGCGACAATGAGCAGTTCTTC | CASSGRDRGDNEQFF
TRBJ1-5 | - | few | TRBV6-1 | TGTGCCAGCGCCCCAAGCGGGGTACTAGGGGCCCAGCATTTT | CASAPSGVLGAQHF
TRBJ1-6 | TRBD1 | - | TRBV4-1 | TGCGCCAGCAGCCAAGGGTACAGGGGCTCCTATAATTCACCCCTCCACTTT | CASSQGYRGSYNSPLHF
TRBJ1-4 | - | - | TRBV28 | TGTGCCAGCAGTTTCTCGGGAGGGAGTAATGAAAAACTGTTTTTT | CASSFSGGSNEKLFF
TRBJ1-6 | - | few | TRBV6-6 | TGTGCCAGCACCGGGCCTAGGGCCATATATTCACCCCTCCACTTT | CASTGPRAIYSPLHF
TRBJ2-7 | TRBD1 | - | TRBV20-1 | TGCAGTGCCCCTCGGCAGGGGGCACTTAGCGAGCAGTACTTC | CSAPRQGALSEQYF
TRBJ1-5 | - | few | TRBV24-1 | TGTGCCACCAGTGATTTTGAGTCCCGACCCAGGGATAGCAATCAGCCCCAGCATTTT | CATSDFESRPRDSNQPQHF
TRBJ2-4 | - | - | TRBV20-1 | TGCAGTGCTAGAGCCCAGGGGCCCCAATACGGGCAGTACTTC | CSARAQGPQYGQYF
TRBJ2-3 | - | few | TRBV15 | TGTGCCACCAGCAGTTGGCCCATTCCAGGGCTTTTAACAGATACGCAGTATTTT | CATSSWPIPGLLTDTQYF
TRBJ2-7 | - | - | TRBV30 | TGTGCCTGGAGTGTCTCGAGGCCAGAGGGAACCTACGAGCAGTACTTC | CAWSVSRPEGTYEQYF
TRBJ2-4 | - | - | TRBV20-1 | TGCAGTGCTAGAGATGGGGGCGGTTATGAGCAGTACTTC | CSARDGGGYEQYF
TRBJ1-1 | - | - | TRBV21-1 | TGTGCCAGCAGCTACAGGGGGCGGAGGACTGAAGCTTTCTTT | CASSYRGRRTEAFF
TRBJ1-1 | - | few | TRBV5-4 | TGTGCCAGCAGCTCGGAACAACGGCTGAACACTGAAGCTTTCTTT | CASSSEQRLNTEAFF
TRBJ2-7 | - | few | TRBV7-9 | TGTGCCAGCAGCGAAGACCCGTCGGACGAGCAGTACTTC | CASSEDPSDEQYF
TRBJ1-2 | - | few | TRBV10-2 | TGCGCCAGCGGAGACCAGGGCTGGGGCTACACCTTC | CASGDQGWGYTF
TRBJ2-7 | TRBD2 | - | TRBV12-3/TRBV12-4 | TGTGCCAGCAGTTTCCGGGGGGCCTACGAGCAGTACTTC | CASSFRGAYEQYF